A selection of T cell receptor beta chains follows, all from one sample in a study of CD8 T cells in ankylosing spondylitis. TCRdb re-derived calls from the 5' RACE reads in MiXCR, one entry per CDR3 protein. The sample carries roughly 240,000 distinct CDR3 sequences, approximately 7.6% recorded once. Sequenced sample: blood, either unsorted or a sorted T cell fraction (not recorded which). The receptor source for this set is a female donor with ankylosing spondylitis or in good health (not recorded which). CDR3s include the opening cysteine and the closing phenylalanine or tryptophan. A D gene is named only where the DNA matches it firmly. Clone size is given for some rows only: seen once, a few or many times, or a class if the clone is expanded.

CDR3nt	CDR3aa	abundance	d_gene	v_gene	j_gene
TGTGCCAGCAGCTTAGCTATGGGGAGGGAGGGCAAGACCCAGTACTTC	CASSLAMGREGKTQYF	few	TRBD2	TRBV7-8	TRBJ2-5
TGCAGTGTCCGCGATGGGGCCCTATTGTCTAATGAAAAACTGTTTTTT	CSVRDGALLSNEKLFF	many	-	TRBV20-1	TRBJ1-4
TGTGCCAGCAGAGGGACAGGGCGAAACAATGAGCAGTTCTTC	CASRGTGRNNEQFF	many	TRBD1	TRBV6-2/TRBV6-3	TRBJ2-1
TGTGCCAGCAGCTTAGGAGGGCTTGAAGCTTTCTTT	CASSLGGLEAFF	-	-	TRBV7-8	TRBJ1-1
TGTGCCAGCAGCCGACTTGCATCGAGAGAGACCCAGTACTTC	CASSRLASRETQYF	many	-	TRBV7-9	TRBJ2-5
TGCAGTGCTTTTCTAGCGGAAGAGACCCAGTACTTC	CSAFLAEETQYF	many	TRBD2	TRBV20-1	TRBJ2-5
TGTGCCAGCAGTTCCTTCGGGCGGTCCTACAATGAGCAGTTCTTC	CASSSFGRSYNEQFF	many	-	TRBV12-3/TRBV12-4	TRBJ2-1
TGTGCCAGCAGTTTGGGACAGGGACAGCCCCAGCATTTT	CASSLGQGQPQHF	many	TRBD1	TRBV12-3/TRBV12-4	TRBJ1-5
TGTGCCAGCAGCCCCCTTATGGCGGGACACTCCTACAATGAGCAGTTCTTC	CASSPLMAGHSYNEQFF	-	-	TRBV28	TRBJ2-1
TGTGCCAGCAGTTTGGGACAGGGTAGTCAGCCCCAGCATTTT	CASSLGQGSQPQHF	many	TRBD1	TRBV12-3/TRBV12-4	TRBJ1-5
TGTGCCACCAGTGCGTGGACCAGCACAGATACGCAGTATTTT	CATSAWTSTDTQYF	many	-	TRBV24-1	TRBJ2-3
TGTGCCAGCAGTGAGCTTGGCACAGATACGCAGTATTTT	CASSELGTDTQYF	many	-	TRBV2	TRBJ2-3
TGTGCCAGCAACCTCCTAGGTGGGACCGGGGAGCTGTTTTTT	CASNLLGGTGELFF	many	-	TRBV12-3/TRBV12-4	TRBJ2-2
TGTGCCAGCAGCCAGGTTGGACTCACCTACGAGCAGTACTTC	CASSQVGLTYEQYF	-	-	TRBV7-9	TRBJ2-7
TGTGCCAGCAGTTTAATCACTGGGCCCCAGCATTTT	CASSLITGPQHF	many	-	TRBV12-3/TRBV12-4	TRBJ1-5
TGTGCCACCAGCAGAGATAAAAGGGCGACCTACGAGCAGTACTTC	CATSRDKRATYEQYF	many	-	TRBV15	TRBJ2-7
TGTGCCACCAGCAGAAACCTGGAGGTGTTCAATGAGCAGTTCTTC	CATSRNLEVFNEQFF	many	-	TRBV15	TRBJ2-1
TGTGCCATCACCCTGGACAGACGCCACACTGAAGCTTTCTTT	CAITLDRRHTEAFF	few	-	TRBV10-3	TRBJ1-1
TGTGCCAGCTCACCAACACAGGGCTCCTACGAGCAGTACTTC	CASSPTQGSYEQYF	many	-	TRBV18	TRBJ2-7
TGTGCCAGCAGCGCAGCGGGTTTTGGAAACATTCAGTACTTC	CASSAAGFGNIQYF	many	-	TRBV9	TRBJ2-4
TGTGCCAGCAGCCGAAACGGACCTAAGGCCGGGGAGCTGTTTTTT	CASSRNGPKAGELFF	few	-	TRBV7-2	TRBJ2-2
TGTGCCAGCAGCCAGTGGCAGGGTGCCGGGACTCCGTCCTACGAGCAGTACTTC	CASSQWQGAGTPSYEQYF	few	-	TRBV11-1	TRBJ2-7
TGTGCCAGCAGAGCCCACCCGGGACTAGCGGGCTTCTACGAGCAGTACTTC	CASRAHPGLAGFYEQYF	many	TRBD2	TRBV28	TRBJ2-7
TGCAGCGTTGGTGGGCTTGAAGCTTTCTTT	CSVGGLEAFF	many	-	TRBV29-1	TRBJ1-1
TGTGCCTGGAGTGTAGGGGGTACCCTTCTGGACACTGAAGCTTTCTTT	CAWSVGGTLLDTEAFF	few	-	TRBV30	TRBJ1-1
TGCAGTGCTAGCCCCGACAGGGGTCTGAGGAGCGAAAAACTGTTTTTT	CSASPDRGLRSEKLFF	many	TRBD1	TRBV20-1	TRBJ1-4
TGTGCCAGCAGTTTGGTAAACTCCGCGGGAGATACGCAGTATTTT	CASSLVNSAGDTQYF	many	-	TRBV12-3/TRBV12-4	TRBJ2-3
TGCAGTGCTAGGGGTGGCGGCCCCTACAATGAGCAGTTCTTC	CSARGGGPYNEQFF	many	-	TRBV20-1	TRBJ2-1
TGTGCCAGCAGTTATGGGACTAGCCGAAATGAGCAGTTCTTC	CASSYGTSRNEQFF	many	TRBD2	TRBV6-2/TRBV6-3	TRBJ2-1
TGTGCCAGCAGCTTTCAGGGGGCCTGGGAGACCCAGTACTTC	CASSFQGAWETQYF	-	TRBD1	TRBV7-2	TRBJ2-5
TGTCGCATCTTGGGGGCCTACGAGCAGTACTTC	CRILGAYEQYF	-	-	TRBV15	TRBJ2-7
TGCGCCAGCAGCCAGCAAGAGACCCAGTACTTC	CASSQQETQYF	many	-	TRBV5-1	TRBJ2-5
TGTGCCAGCAGTGAGGGGGATCGCACAGATACGCAGTATTTT	CASSEGDRTDTQYF	few	-	TRBV2	TRBJ2-3
TGCGGGGCCCCGCCAGAGTTGATCAGGGATGAGCAGTTCTTC	CGAPPELIRDEQFF	many	-	TRBV20-1	TRBJ2-1
TGTGCCAGCAGCCCATCCCGACGGGGTGAGACCCAGTACTTC	CASSPSRRGETQYF	few	-	TRBV7-9	TRBJ2-5
TGTGCCATCAGTGAGTCCCGGACGGTACAAGAGACCCAGTACTTC	CAISESRTVQETQYF	-	-	TRBV10-3	TRBJ2-5
TGTGCCACCTCAGCCAGGGACGGGTTCGCCTACGAGCAGTACTTC	CATSARDGFAYEQYF	many	-	TRBV24-1	TRBJ2-7